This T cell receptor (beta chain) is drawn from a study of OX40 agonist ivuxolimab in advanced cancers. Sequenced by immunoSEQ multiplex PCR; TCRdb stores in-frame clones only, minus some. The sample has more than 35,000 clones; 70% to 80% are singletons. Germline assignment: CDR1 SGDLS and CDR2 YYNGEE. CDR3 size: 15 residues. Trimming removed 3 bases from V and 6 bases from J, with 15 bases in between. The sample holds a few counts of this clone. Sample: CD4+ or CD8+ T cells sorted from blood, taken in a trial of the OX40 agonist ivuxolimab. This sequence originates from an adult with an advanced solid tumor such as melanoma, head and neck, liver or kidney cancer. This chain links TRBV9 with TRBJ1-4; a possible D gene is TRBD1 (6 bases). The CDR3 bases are TGTGCCAGCAGCGAAGGACAGACTACTTATGAAAAACTGTTTTTT. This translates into CASSEGQTTYEKLFF.